These T cell receptor beta chains were read from a single sample in a study of blood T cell repertoires in COVID-19. The assay was immunoSEQ multiplex PCR, and TCRdb's table has in-frame clones only and misses some. In the table there are some 200,000 clones, around 82% of which are singletons. Sequencing was done on a sample of peripheral blood. Receptor source: a woman aged 40-49 years with acute or convalescent COVID-19. CDR3s include the opening cysteine and the closing phenylalanine or tryptophan. The D gene is left open where the match is weak. Not all rows give a size; the values are once, few, many and, for expanded clones, a class.

CASSPPGQAAYEQYF	TGTGCCAGCTCACCCCCGGGACAGGCCGCCTACGAGCAGTACTTC	TRBJ2-7	TRBD1	.	TRBV18
CASSQQGAPTEAFF	TGCGCCAGCAGTCAACAGGGGGCGCCCACTGAAGCTTTCTTT	TRBJ1-1	TRBD1	.	TRBV5-1
CASSWGLAGSYEQYF	TGTGCCAGCAGCTGGGGACTAGCGGGGTCCTACGAGCAGTACTTC	TRBJ2-7	TRBD2	.	TRBV5-6
CASSLEGGPYEQYF	TGCGCCAGCAGCTTGGAGGGGGGGCCTTACGAGCAGTACTTC	TRBJ2-7	.	.	TRBV5-1
CASSLRLAGHSYNEQFF	TGTGCCAGCAGCTTAAGGCTAGCGGGTCACTCCTACAATGAGCAGTTCTTC	TRBJ2-1	TRBD2	.	TRBV7-2
CASSLGTSGRNEQFF	TGTGCCAGTAGTCTTGGGACTAGCGGGAGGAATGAGCAGTTCTTC	TRBJ2-1	TRBD2	.	TRBV19
CASSQFPGSSSEAFF	TGTGCCAGCAGCCAATTTCCAGGGTCGAGTTCCGAAGCTTTCTTT	TRBJ1-1	.	.	TRBV16
CASSVLAGDAYNEQFF	TGTGCCAGCAGTGTACTAGCGGGGGACGCCTACAATGAGCAGTTCTTC	TRBJ2-1	TRBD2	.	TRBV2
CASSKIYRELHYGYTF	TGTGCCAGCAGCAAAATTTACAGGGAACTTCACTATGGCTACACCTTC	TRBJ1-2	.	.	TRBV21-1
CASSQEAGEVGLETQYF	TGTGCCAGCAGCCAGGAAGCTGGCGAGGTTGGTTTGGAGACCCAGTACTTC	TRBJ2-5	.	.	TRBV3-1/TRBV3-2
CASTSGTGVHGELFF	TGCGCCAGCACGTCCGGGACAGGGGTTCACGGGGAGCTGTTTTTT	TRBJ2-2	TRBD1	.	TRBV10-1
CASSIDRGPNQPQHF	TGTGCCAGTAGTATAGATCGCGGGCCTAATCAGCCCCAGCATTTT	TRBJ1-5	.	.	TRBV19
CASSLSGQIYEQYF	TGTGCCAGCAGCTTATCTGGACAGATCTACGAGCAGTACTTC	TRBJ2-7	.	.	TRBV11-2
CASSRQGDNSPLHF	TGTGCCAGCAGTAGACAGGGTGATAATTCACCCCTCCACTTT	TRBJ1-6	TRBD1	.	TRBV9
CAIKGQSHEKLFF	TGTGCCATCAAAGGACAGAGCCATGAAAAACTGTTTTTT	TRBJ1-4	.	.	TRBV10-3
CASSATGARTEAFF	TGTGCCAGCAGCGCTACAGGGGCGCGCACTGAAGCTTTCTTT	TRBJ1-1	TRBD1	.	TRBV6-4
CASSQAPTGGGTPLHF	TGTGCCAGCAGCCAAGCCCCTACAGGGGGCGGTACACCCCTCCACTTT	TRBJ1-6	TRBD1	.	TRBV3-1/TRBV3-2
CASSPYEREGPRVPRGTQYF	TGTGCCAGCAGCCCCTACGAGCGGGAGGGCCCTCGTGTGCCCCGGGGTACGCAGTATTTT	TRBJ2-3	.	once	TRBV21-1
CASSSYGGYTQYF	TGTGCCAGCAGCTCCTATGGCGGGTATACGCAGTATTTT	TRBJ2-3	.	many	TRBV14
CASSLTRGSNEQFF	TGTGCCAGCAGCTTAACCAGGGGATCCAATGAGCAGTTCTTC	TRBJ2-1	.	.	TRBV11-3
CASSPPSGENTEAFF	TGTGCCAGCTCACCACCGTCGGGGGAGAACACTGAAGCTTTCTTT	TRBJ1-1	.	.	TRBV18
CASSLDSGLYNEQFF	TGTGCCAGCAGCTTAGATAGTGGACTGTACAATGAGCAGTTCTTC	TRBJ2-1	.	.	TRBV11-3
CASSELPGTGVDTQYF	TGTGCCAGCAGCGAACTCCCCGGGACAGGGGTAGATACGCAGTATTTT	TRBJ2-3	TRBD1	.	TRBV3-1/TRBV3-2
CAISESAYTEAFF	TGTGCCATCAGTGAGTCAGCATACACTGAAGCTTTCTTT	TRBJ1-1	.	few	TRBV10-3
CASSGQGPYNSPLHF	TGTGCCAGCAGCGGACAGGGGCCCTATAATTCACCCCTCCACTTT	TRBJ1-6	TRBD1	.	TRBV6-5
CASSLRFGRGDTYNEQFF	TGTGCCAGCAGCTTAAGGTTCGGGCGGGGCGACACCTACAATGAGCAGTTCTTC	TRBJ2-1	.	.	TRBV11-2
CASSLWPGLAGVGTGELFF	TGCGCCAGCAGCTTGTGGCCCGGACTAGCGGGAGTAGGTACCGGGGAGCTGTTTTTT	TRBJ2-2	TRBD2	.	TRBV5-1
CASSRDTADEQYF	TGCGCCAGCAGCCGGGACACGGCGGACGAGCAGTACTTC	TRBJ2-7	.	.	TRBV5-1
CASSYANGDEQFF	TGTGCCAGCAGTTACGCTAACGGGGATGAGCAGTTCTTC	TRBJ2-1	.	.	TRBV6-5
CASSPQRESYNEQFF	TGTGCCAGCTCACCTCAGCGGGAGAGTTACAATGAGCAGTTCTTC	TRBJ2-1	TRBD2	.	TRBV18
CASSMTGRNQPQHF	TGTGCCAGCAGCATGACAGGGCGGAATCAGCCCCAGCATTTT	TRBJ1-5	TRBD1	.	TRBV5-6